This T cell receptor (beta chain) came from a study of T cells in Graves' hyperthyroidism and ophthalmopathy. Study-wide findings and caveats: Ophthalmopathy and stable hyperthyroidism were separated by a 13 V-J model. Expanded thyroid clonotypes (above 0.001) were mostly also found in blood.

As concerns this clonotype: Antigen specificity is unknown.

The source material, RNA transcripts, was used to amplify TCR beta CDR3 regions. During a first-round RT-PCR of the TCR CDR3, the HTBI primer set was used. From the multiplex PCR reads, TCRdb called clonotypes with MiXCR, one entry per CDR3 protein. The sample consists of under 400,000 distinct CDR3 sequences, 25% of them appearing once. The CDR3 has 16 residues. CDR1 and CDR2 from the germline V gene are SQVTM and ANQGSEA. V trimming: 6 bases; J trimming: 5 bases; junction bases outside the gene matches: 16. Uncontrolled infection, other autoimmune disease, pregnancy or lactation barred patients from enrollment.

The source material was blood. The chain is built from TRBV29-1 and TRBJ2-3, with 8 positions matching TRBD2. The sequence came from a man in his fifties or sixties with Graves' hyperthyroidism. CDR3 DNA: TGCAGCGTCCGGCGTGCACGGGAGGGCTCGGGAGATACGCAGTATTTT. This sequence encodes CSVRRAREGSGDTQYF.